The 24 T cell receptor beta chains reported below all come from one sample, sequenced in a study of cytomegalovirus exposure and HLA in healthy donors. Measured with immunoSEQ multiplex PCR; TCRdb has only the in-frame clones, and not every one. Here the sample spans some 170,000 clones, more than 75% being singletons. The sequenced sample consisted of PBMCs. Receptors were obtained from a man younger than 40 in good health and CMV-seropositive.

The chain joins TRBV5-1 to TRBJ2-5; either TRBD1 or TRBD2 may fit D (5 bases each). This CDR3 spans 15 amino acids. V was cut by 4 bases and J by 7 bases, with 20 bases left in between. From germline, CDR1 is SGHRS and CDR2 YFSETQ. In DNA form, the CDR3 reads TGCGCCAGCAGCCCGGACGGGTATGGGACCTCGACCCAGTACTTC. It specifies CASSPDGYGTSTQYF.

This CDR3 is CASRTLGPSRDGKLFF. The CDR3 DNA reads as TGTGCCAGCAGGACGTTGGGCCCTTCGCGGGACGGAAAACTGTTTTTT. V is TRBV28 and J is TRBJ1-4, with D tentatively TRBD1 (5 bases). V was cut by 6 bases and J by 10 bases, with 24 bases left in between. Germline loops: CDR1 MDHEN, CDR2 SYDVKM. The CDR3 is made up of 16 amino acids.

This clone was detected a few times. The chain couples TRBV5-6 to TRBJ1-2; possibly TRBD1 for D (5 bases). Trimming cost V 0 bases and J 2 bases, with 11 bases left between them. CDR1 is SGHDT, CDR2 YYEEEE, per germline. This CDR3 has 15 residues. CDR3 DNA: TGTGCCAGCAGCTTGGGTCCGGGGGAGAACTATGGCTACACCTTC. It specifies CASSLGPGENYGYTF.

The CDR3 DNA reads as TGCGCCAGCAGCCGATCTACAGGGGACTATGGCTACACCTTC. Translating it yields CASSRSTGDYGYTF. The chain recombines TRBV4-1 with TRBJ1-2, with 7 bases aligning to TRBD1. Per germline, CDR1 MGHRA and CDR2 YSYEKL. V lost 4 bases, J lost 3 bases, and 5 bases stayed unmatched. The CDR3 is 14 amino acids.

This clone was observed once. The rearrangement links TRBV10-1 to TRBJ1-5; 7 bases fit TRBD1. This CDR3 contains 17 residues. The germline V gene has CDR1 WNHNN and CDR2 SYGVQD (reference sequence). V lost 6 bases, J lost 8 bases, and 19 bases stayed unmatched. CDR3 protein: CASSRRPVGTVPKPQHF. CDR3 bases: TGCGCCAGCAGCAGGCGCCCCGTCGGGACAGTTCCTAAGCCCCAGCATTTT.

The rearrangement joins TRBV5-1 to TRBJ1-4; possibly TRBD1 for D (6 bases). The germline gives CDR1 SGHRS, CDR2 YFSETQ. The CDR3 covers 15 residues. The V end was cut by 1 base, the J end by 8 bases, with 15 bases between. The CDR3 is CASSLRGTPREKLFF. DNA for the CDR3: TGCGCCAGCAGCTTGAGGGGGACCCCCCGCGAAAAACTGTTTTTT.

The chain employs TRBV6-6 and TRBJ2-1; D gene ambiguous. The ends were cut back, 5 bases at V and 5 bases at J, with 4 bases in the middle. Germline lookup yields CDR1 MNHNY and CDR2 SVGAGI (reference sequence). This CDR3 has 11 amino acids. The CDR3 DNA sequence: TGTGCCAGCAGTCCTAACAATGAGCAGTTCTTC. Residues: CASSPNNEQFF.

The gene calls are TRBV23-1 and TRBJ2-7; no firm D call. TRBV23-1 has ORF status, its function being uncertain. V gave up 0 bases and J gave up 5 bases, with 11 bases separating them. CDR3 size: 14 residues. The CDR3 bases are TGCGCCAGCAGTCAATCGCACTCTGTCCACGAGCAGTACTTC. It yields the protein CASSQSHSVHEQYF.

V and J are TRBV4-3 and TRBJ2-7; 8 bases align to TRBD2. CDR3 length: 15 amino acids. V was clipped by 0 bases and J by 2 bases; unmatched bases: 3. Germline lookup yields CDR1 LGHNA and CDR2 YSLEER. CDR3 amino acids: CASSQERLATYEQYF. The CDR3 bases are TGCGCCAGCAGCCAAGAGAGACTAGCGACCTACGAGCAGTACTTC.

The rearrangement uses TRBV6-7 and TRBJ2-2, with 7 nucleotides matching TRBD1. TRBV6-7 is reported as an ORF; its role is uncertain. After removal of 0 bases from V and 3 bases from J, the junction contained 4 bases not matched to a gene. The CDR3 contains 16 residues. The CDR3 coding sequence is TGTGCCAGCAGTTACTCGGGGCAGGGGGACACCGGGGAGCTGTTTTTT. Translating gives CASSYSGQGDTGELFF.

This clone has only one observation. The chain uses TRBV4-2 and TRBJ2-6; D remains ambiguous. Germline V gene sequence: CDR1 LGHNA, CDR2 YNFKEQ. CDR3 size: 17 residues. Trimming stripped 4 bases from V and 0 bases from J, with 13 bases between. The chain's CDR3 is CASSPHLTRSGANVLTF. For the CDR3, the DNA is TGTGCCAGCAGCCCGCACTTGACCCGCTCTGGGGCCAACGTCCTGACTTTC.

The table lists this clone with a few counts. V gene TRBV6-5 combines with J gene TRBJ2-1, with a weak D call TRBD1 (6 bases). V was clipped by 4 bases and J by 6 bases, with 10 bases between them. CDR3 size: 13 residues. The V gene's germline CDR1 is MNHEY and CDR2 SVGAGI. In nucleotides, the CDR3 is TGTGCCAGCAGTTTGGGGGCTAGCAATGAGCAGTTCTTC. Its protein product is CASSLGASNEQFF.

The chain uses TRBV5-1 and TRBJ2-7; TRBD1 or TRBD2 may be the D gene (5 bases each). The V end was cut by 4 bases, the J end by 10 bases, with 18 bases between. The CDR3 contains 13 residues. CDR1 is SGHRS, CDR2 YFSETQ, per germline. DNA for the CDR3: TGCGCCAGCAGCGACGGGACGTCCCGGGTACAGTACTTC. Amino acid sequence: CASSDGTSRVQYF.

This clone has only one observation. V is TRBV7-3 and J is TRBJ1-6; D is undetermined. The CDR3 consists of 13 residues. From germline, CDR1 is SGHTA and CDR2 FQGTGA. Trimming left V 0 bases short and J 11 bases short, with 8 bases between. CDR3 protein: CASSLTGMPPLHF. CDR3 DNA sequence: TGTGCCAGCAGCTTAACAGGGATGCCACCCCTCCACTTT.

The rearrangement links TRBV6-6 to TRBJ2-1; D assignment may be TRBD1 or TRBD2 (6 bases each). The CDR3 totals 12 residues. Between the trimmed V and J ends, which lost 4 bases and 7 bases, there was a span of 8 bases. CDR1 MNHNY and CDR2 SVGAGI come from the germline V gene (reference sequence). CDR3 residues: CASSWGANEQFF. The CDR3 DNA follows: TGTGCCAGCAGTTGGGGGGCGAATGAGCAGTTCTTC.

CDR3 nucleotide sequence: TGCGCCAGCAGCTTGAGGGACAAGCGGACAGTGGTTCCGGGCACAGATACGCAGTATTTT. This translates into CASSLRDKRTVVPGTDTQYF. The chain joins TRBV5-1 to TRBJ2-3, with a weak D call TRBD1 (6 bases). The V and J ends lost 1 base and 1 base respectively, with 25 bases between them. Germline lookup yields CDR1 SGHRS and CDR2 YFSETQ. The CDR3 loop spans 20 amino acids.

This chain links TRBV27 with TRBJ2-3; 10 bases are shared with TRBD2. Germline trimming cut 0 bases from V and 1 base from J; bases unmatched to any gene: 7. The CDR3 spans 18 residues. CDR1 MNHEY and CDR2 SMNVEV come from the germline V gene (reference sequence). CDR3 in amino acids: CASSLSGLAPGGTDTQYF. The CDR3 bases are TGTGCCAGCAGTTTATCGGGACTAGCGCCGGGGGGCACAGATACGCAGTATTTT.

V and J are TRBV30 and TRBJ1-1; no clear D. V shed 2 bases and J shed 7 bases, with 14 bases lying between them. Germline V gene data show CDR1 as GTSNPN and CDR2 as SVGIG (reference sequence). This CDR3 is 13 amino acids long. The CDR3 sequence: CAWSPTIPFEAFF. In DNA form, the CDR3 reads TGTGCCTGGAGTCCGACGATTCCCTTTGAAGCTTTCTTT.

This clone appeared a single time. The rearrangement links TRBV28 to TRBJ1-1; TRBD1 is a possible D gene (6 bases). The germline V and J ends were trimmed by 6 bases and 1 base, with 12 bases remaining between them. This CDR3 region has 14 residues. CDR1 and CDR2 from the germline V gene are MDHEN and SYDVKM. The CDR3 sequence is CASSEQGWNTEAFF. CDR3 bases: TGTGCCAGCAGCGAGCAGGGGTGGAACACTGAAGCTTTCTTT. Drawing the rest from reference TRBV28 and TRBJ1-1, the complete variable domain is DVKVTQSSRYLVKRTGEKVFLECVQDMDHENMFWYRQDPGLGLRLIYFSYDVKMKEKGDIPEGYSVSREKKERFSLILESASTNQTSMYLCASSEQGWNTEAFFGQGTRLTVV.

This clone was observed once. The chain has TRBV5-1 and TRBJ2-2; no firm D call. Germline assignment: CDR1 SGHRS and CDR2 YFSETQ. The CDR3 extends over 15 amino acids. The V end lost 0 bases, the J end lost 2 bases, and 8 bases lay between the germline ends. The CDR3 DNA is TGCGCCAGCAGCTTGGCTGGGGTCAACACCGGGGAGCTGTTTTTT. Translation gives CASSLAGVNTGELFF.

The CDR3 loop is CASSLFPDSTSYEQYF. The CDR3 nucleotides read TGCGCCAGCAGCTTGTTCCCCGACAGTACCTCCTACGAGCAGTACTTC. The gene calls are TRBV5-1 and TRBJ2-7; D is perhaps TRBD1 (5 bases). CDR1 is SGHRS, CDR2 YFSETQ, per germline. Trimming took 1 base from V and 0 from J, leaving 14 bases between them. The CDR3 has 16 amino acids.

The chain joins TRBV11-3 to TRBJ1-1, with a tentative D call TRBD1 (5 bases). From germline, CDR1 is SGHNT and CDR2 YENEEA. Between the trimmed V and J ends, which lost 4 bases and 1 base, there was a span of 10 bases. The CDR3 length is 14 residues. CDR3 sequence reads: CASSSRQTNTEAFF. CDR3 DNA sequence: TGTGCCAGCAGCTCGAGACAGACGAACACTGAAGCTTTCTTT. The full variable domain, in which reference TRBV11-3 and TRBJ1-1 provide the parts outside the CDR3, is EAGVVQSPRYKIIEKKQPVAFWCNPISGHNTLYWYLQNLGQGPELLIRYENEEAVDDSQLPKDRFSAERLKGVDSTLKIQPAELGDSAVYLCASSSRQTNTEAFFGQGTRLTVV.

This clone has a handful of counts. This chain uses TRBV2 with TRBJ2-5; 7 nucleotides line up with TRBD1. V shed 6 bases, J shed 1 base, and the junction held 5 bases outside the gene matches. The CDR3 loop spans 14 amino acids. Per germline, CDR1 SNHLY and CDR2 FYNNEI. The CDR3 coding sequence is TGTGCCAGCAGGACAGGGTTGGTCCAAGAGACCCAGTACTTC. Translation gives CASRTGLVQETQYF. Supplemented by reference TRBV2 and TRBJ2-5, the full variable domain reads EPEVTQTPSHQVTQMGQEVILRCVPISNHLYFYWYRQILGQKVEFLVSFYNNEISEKSEIFDDQFSVERPDGSNFTLKIRSTKLEDSAMYFCASRTGLVQETQYFGPGTRLLVL.

This clone was detected a few times. The CDR3 spells CASSQGGGAWDTQYF. The CDR3 nucleotides read TGCGCCAGCAGCCAAGGCGGGGGGGCGTGGGATACGCAGTATTTT. V usage is TRBV4-3 and J usage is TRBJ2-3; 9 nucleotides match TRBD2. In germline, CDR1 is LGHNA, CDR2 YSLEER. V shed 1 base, J shed 6 bases, and the junction held 5 bases outside the gene matches. CDR3 length: 15 residues.